The T cell receptor beta chain described here comes from a study of beta chain features in type 1 diabetes (dated by TCRdb to 2017 to 2018). About the study as a whole: No differences in mean age, gender distribution, total cell number or subset yield were found between patients and healthy donors. A total of 90 million to 120 million sorted cells were examined across all samples, and a strong correlation was observed between cell number per subset and RNA yield. In the study, recently diagnosed type 1 diabetes patients and matched healthy donors were compared on the TCRB repertoires of their sorted circulating CD4+ T cell subsets. Whereas all 30 or so donors provided naive and central memory subsets, regulatory and stem cell-like memory subsets were isolated from just 8 patients and roughly eight healthy donors. Results the study describes overall, beyond this receptor: Because small numbers of individuals were included in the HLA sub-analyses, any influence of HLA type on TCRB rearrangement was left unresolved. Sequencing cDNA rather than genomic DNA could over-represent highly expressing activated cells, although activation and CD3 levels did not differ between groups. Fewer insertions and more nucleotide deletions at VDJ recombination sites were observed in patients with type 1 diabetes, implying thymic rearrangement abnormalities. Shorter templates might have been favored by PCR, but patient and control samples were amplified and corrected together, so both groups would have been affected equally by any skew. The naive, central memory and regulatory TCRB repertoires appeared to resemble one another more closely among patients than among healthy donors. In all four CD4+ subsets, TCRB CDR3 length was moderately but significantly shorter in type 1 diabetes patients.

From the cysteine up to the phenylalanine, the CDR3 has a length of 11 residues. The sequence is cut down to CDR3 DNA, 33 bases in frame from base 1. Trimming at the junction amounts to 5 bases on V and 10 bases on J, and the germline ends lie 11 bases apart. Per the germline V gene, SNHLY is the CDR1 and FYNNEI is the CDR2. As for this clone: Its antigen remains unidentified. Per-base quality was not reported, and no clone a single base away is much larger than it.

All of the isolated RNA was reverse transcribed with the High Capacity cDNA Reverse Transcription Kit, so expressed TCRB transcripts were sequenced. Deep immunoSEQ sequencing was performed on naive, central memory and regulatory T cell samples, with an average of roughly 3.3 million total reads per sample. After sorted cells were lysed in RLT buffer, RNA was extracted with DNase-treated RNeasy Micro or Mini kits, with the choice depending on cell number. To prevent cross-contamination, each cell subset was processed individually, whereas patient and healthy donor samples were processed jointly. Using the immunoSEQ multiplex PCR, TCRB sequences were amplified from cDNA into 87-bp fragments spanning the CDR3 region. Sequencing of the amplicons was performed on the Illumina HiSeq platform. In the original analysis: Synthetic template baselines were used to correct PCR bias computationally, reads within Hamming distance 2 were collapsed together, and singletons that could not be merged were discarded. Reads were aligned to IMGT to assign V, D and J genes, CDR3 length, and insertions or deletions at six rearrangement sites. Within each subset, clonotype counts were normalized to the number of sorted cells before true diversity and Gini coefficients were calculated with the tcR R package. Repertoire sharing was quantified using the overlap coefficient calculated on TCRB nucleotide sequences. As a proxy for the pre-selection repertoire, out-of-frame TCRB sequences from naive cells were analyzed. TCRdb retrieved this table from immuneACCESS and kept in-frame rearrangements only. Not all clones are present; in checked studies, unresolved V genes account for under half, and no reason is known for the remainder. From that table come the V and J calls and clone size; the DNA was used to work out D and trimming. Here the sample has more than 120,000 clones; under 11% occur a single time. Of the sample, roughly 1.4% is held by the ten largest clones.

From each donor, a single peripheral blood sample of about 116 mL on average was drawn into heparinised tubes. Naive, central memory, regulatory and stem cell-like memory CD4+ T cells were sorted on a BD FACSAria II using a panel including CD45RO, CCR7, CD25, CD127, CD95 and CD27. All sorted populations exceeded 98% purity. PBMCs were isolated immediately by Lymphoprep density gradient centrifugation and stained directly without culture. So that batch effects would be minimized, each experiment stained and sorted samples in pairs, pairing one healthy donor with one patient. Sequenced material: naive CD4+ T cells from blood. This sample's cell subset or site label indicates: true naive CD4+ T cells. The clonotype was recovered from a man younger than 35 in good health. The chain is made from TRBV2 and TRBJ1-1; a weak D assignment points to TRBD1 (6 bases agree). The encoded CDR3 is CASSNRAPAFF. The nucleotide sequence reads as follows: TGTGCCAGCAGTAACAGGGCTCCAGCTTTCTTT.